This T cell receptor beta chain came from a study of graft-versus-host responses after intestinal transplantation. Looking at the study overall: Anti-thymocyte globulin induction preceded roughly 3 years of tacrolimus and steroid maintenance in all recipients.

The study, taken as a whole, reports: GvH clone levels peaked in circulation, and this peak was associated with early post-transplant HvG declines. Recipient marrow contained GvH clones, some of which appeared first in ileum or blood.

The repertoire was sequenced with immunoSEQ multiplex PCR; TCRdb's copy has only in-frame clones and lacks some. In the table there are about 70,000 clones, approximately 87% of which are singletons. As regards this clone: The antigen remains unidentified.

The CDR3 has 18 residues. CDR1 is ENHRY and CDR2 is SYGVKD in the germline V gene. V lost 4 bases and J lost 0; bases outside the gene matches: 11. Here the sequenced sample was unstimulated CD4+ T cells sorted from spleen or lymph node cells, taken before transplant. The V call is TRBV10-3, the J call TRBJ1-4; TRBD1 agrees at 7 bases. The origin of this receptor is a human donor who was the organ donor for an intestinal transplant. CDR3 protein: CAISVDRSLPPTNEKLFF. CDR3 DNA sequence: TGTGCCATCAGTGTGGACAGGTCCTTGCCCCCAACTAATGAAAAACTGTTTTTT.